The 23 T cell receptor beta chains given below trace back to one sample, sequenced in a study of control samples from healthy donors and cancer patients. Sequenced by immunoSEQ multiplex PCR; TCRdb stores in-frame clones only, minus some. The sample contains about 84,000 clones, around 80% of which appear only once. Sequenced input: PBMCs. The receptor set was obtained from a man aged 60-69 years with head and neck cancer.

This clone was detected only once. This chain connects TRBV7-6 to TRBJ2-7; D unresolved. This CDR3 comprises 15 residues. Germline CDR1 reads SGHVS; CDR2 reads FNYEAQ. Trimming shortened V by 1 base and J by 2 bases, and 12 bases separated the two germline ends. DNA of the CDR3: TGTGCCAGCAGCTTAGAACCGGTGGGTCCCTACGAGCAGTACTTC. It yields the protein CASSLEPVGPYEQYF.

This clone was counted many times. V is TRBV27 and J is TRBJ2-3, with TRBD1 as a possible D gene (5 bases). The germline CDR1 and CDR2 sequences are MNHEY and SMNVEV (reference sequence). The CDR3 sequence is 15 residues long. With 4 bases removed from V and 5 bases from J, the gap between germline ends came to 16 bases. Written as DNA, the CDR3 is TGTGCCAGCAGTTCAGGGTTTGGGGTTGGAGATACGCAGTATTTT. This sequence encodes CASSSGFGVGDTQYF.

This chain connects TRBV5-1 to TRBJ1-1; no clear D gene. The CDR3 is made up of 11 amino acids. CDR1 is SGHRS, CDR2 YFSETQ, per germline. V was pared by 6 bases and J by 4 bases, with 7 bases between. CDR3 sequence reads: CASKSATEAFF. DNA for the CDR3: TGCGCCAGCAAATCGGCCACTGAAGCTTTCTTT.

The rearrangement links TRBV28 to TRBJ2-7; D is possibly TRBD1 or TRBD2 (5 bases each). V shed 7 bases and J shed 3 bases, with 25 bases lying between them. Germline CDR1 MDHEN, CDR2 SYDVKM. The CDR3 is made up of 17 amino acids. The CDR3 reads CASTIGDSSFSHYEQYF. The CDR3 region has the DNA TGTGCCAGCACTATAGGGGATTCTAGCTTCTCCCACTACGAGCAGTACTTC.

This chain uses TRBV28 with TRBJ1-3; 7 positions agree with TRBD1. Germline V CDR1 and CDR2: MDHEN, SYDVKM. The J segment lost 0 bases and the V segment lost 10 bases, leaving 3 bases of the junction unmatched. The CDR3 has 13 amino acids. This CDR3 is CATRTGSGNTIYF. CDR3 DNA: TGTGCCACCAGGACAGGCTCTGGAAACACCATATATTTT.

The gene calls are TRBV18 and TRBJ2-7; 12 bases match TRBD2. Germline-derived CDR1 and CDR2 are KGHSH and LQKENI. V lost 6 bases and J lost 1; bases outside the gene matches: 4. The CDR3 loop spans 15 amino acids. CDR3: CASSPGLAGSYEQYF. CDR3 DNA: TGTGCCAGCTCTCCTGGACTAGCGGGATCCTACGAGCAGTACTTC.

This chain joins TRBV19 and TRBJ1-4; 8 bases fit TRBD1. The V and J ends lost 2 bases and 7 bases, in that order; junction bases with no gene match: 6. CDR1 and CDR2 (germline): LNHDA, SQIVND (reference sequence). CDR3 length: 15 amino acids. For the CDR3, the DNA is TGTGCCAGTAGTATACGTGGACAGGGCCTTGAAAAACTGTTTTTT. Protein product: CASSIRGQGLEKLFF.

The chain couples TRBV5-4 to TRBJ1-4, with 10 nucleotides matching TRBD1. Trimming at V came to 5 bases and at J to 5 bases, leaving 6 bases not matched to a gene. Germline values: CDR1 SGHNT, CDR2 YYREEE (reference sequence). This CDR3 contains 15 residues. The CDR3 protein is CASSQAGQGNEKLFF. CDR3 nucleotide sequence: TGTGCCAGCAGTCAAGCGGGACAGGGGAATGAAAAACTGTTTTTT.

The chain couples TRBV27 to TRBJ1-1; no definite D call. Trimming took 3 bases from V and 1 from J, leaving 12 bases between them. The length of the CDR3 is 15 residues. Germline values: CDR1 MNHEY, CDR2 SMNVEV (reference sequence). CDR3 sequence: CASSFTRPWNTEAFF. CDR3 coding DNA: TGTGCCAGCAGTTTTACCCGACCCTGGAACACTGAAGCTTTCTTT.

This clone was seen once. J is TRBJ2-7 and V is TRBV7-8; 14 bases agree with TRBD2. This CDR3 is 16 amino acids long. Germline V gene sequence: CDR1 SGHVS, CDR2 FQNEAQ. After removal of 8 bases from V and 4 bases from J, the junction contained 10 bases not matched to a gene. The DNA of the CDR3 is TGTGCCAGCGCGTCAGGACTAGCGGGAGGTGGATACGAGCAGTACTTC. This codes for CASASGLAGGGYEQYF.

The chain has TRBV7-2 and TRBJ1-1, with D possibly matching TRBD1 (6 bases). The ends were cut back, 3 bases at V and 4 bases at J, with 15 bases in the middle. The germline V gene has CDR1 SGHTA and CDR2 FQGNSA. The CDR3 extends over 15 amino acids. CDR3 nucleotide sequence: TGTGCCAGCAGCTTTTACAGGGCCGGGGGCACTGAAGCTTTCTTT. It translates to CASSFYRAGGTEAFF.

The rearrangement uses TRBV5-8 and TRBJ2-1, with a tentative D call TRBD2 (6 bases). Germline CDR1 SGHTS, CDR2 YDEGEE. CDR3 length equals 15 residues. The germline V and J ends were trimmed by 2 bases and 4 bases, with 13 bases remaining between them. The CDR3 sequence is CASSFGGNGYNEQFF. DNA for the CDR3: TGTGCCAGCAGCTTTGGGGGGAACGGTTACAATGAGCAGTTCTTC.

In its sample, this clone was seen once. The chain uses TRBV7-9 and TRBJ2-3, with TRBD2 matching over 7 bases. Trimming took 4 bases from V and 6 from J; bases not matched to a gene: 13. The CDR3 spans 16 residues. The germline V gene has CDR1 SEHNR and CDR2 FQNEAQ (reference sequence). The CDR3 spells CASSSSNRGRGDTQYF. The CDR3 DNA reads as TGTGCCAGCAGCTCATCAAATCGGGGGAGGGGTGATACGCAGTATTTT.

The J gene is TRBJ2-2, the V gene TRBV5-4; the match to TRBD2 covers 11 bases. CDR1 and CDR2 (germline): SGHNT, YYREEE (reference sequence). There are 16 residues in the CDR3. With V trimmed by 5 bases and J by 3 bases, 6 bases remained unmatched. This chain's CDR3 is CASRRGLADYTGELFF. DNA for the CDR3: TGTGCCAGCAGACGGGGACTAGCGGATTACACCGGGGAGCTGTTTTTT.

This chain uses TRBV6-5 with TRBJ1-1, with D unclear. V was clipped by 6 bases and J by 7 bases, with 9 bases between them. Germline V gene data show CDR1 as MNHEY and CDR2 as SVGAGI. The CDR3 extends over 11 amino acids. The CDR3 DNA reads TGTGCCAGCAGGGCCTACCTTGAAGCTTTCTTT. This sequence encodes CASRAYLEAFF.

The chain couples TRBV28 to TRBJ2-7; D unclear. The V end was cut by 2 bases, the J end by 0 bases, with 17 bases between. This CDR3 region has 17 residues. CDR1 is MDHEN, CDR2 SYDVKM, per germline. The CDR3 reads CASSLKVIGRSSYEQYF. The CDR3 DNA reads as TGTGCCAGCAGTTTAAAGGTAATCGGGCGGTCCTCCTACGAGCAGTACTTC.

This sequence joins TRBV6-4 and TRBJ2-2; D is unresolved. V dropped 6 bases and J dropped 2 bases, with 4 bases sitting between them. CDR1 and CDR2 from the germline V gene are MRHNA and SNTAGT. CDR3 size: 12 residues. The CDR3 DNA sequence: TGTGCCAGCAGACCAAACACCGGGGAGCTGTTTTTT. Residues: CASRPNTGELFF.

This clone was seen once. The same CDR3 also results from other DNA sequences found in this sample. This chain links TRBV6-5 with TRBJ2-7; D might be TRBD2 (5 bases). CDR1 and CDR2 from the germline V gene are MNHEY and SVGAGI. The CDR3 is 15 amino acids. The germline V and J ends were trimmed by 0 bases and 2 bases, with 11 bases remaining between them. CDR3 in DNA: TGTGCCAGCAGTTACTCTTCCCTAGCCGCCTACGAGCAGTACTTC. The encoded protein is CASSYSSLAAYEQYF.

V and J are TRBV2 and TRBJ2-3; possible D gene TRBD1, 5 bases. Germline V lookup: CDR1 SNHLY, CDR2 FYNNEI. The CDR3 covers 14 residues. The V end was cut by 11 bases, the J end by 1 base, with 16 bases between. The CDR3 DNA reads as TGTGCCCAAAGGGGCGGTGTCGGCACAGATACGCAGTATTTT. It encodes CAQRGGVGTDTQYF.

This chain's CDR3 is CASKPGRTDTQYF. The CDR3 region has the DNA TGTGCCAGCAAGCCAGGGCGTACAGATACGCAGTATTTT. The chain recombines TRBV9 with TRBJ2-3, with D perhaps TRBD1 (5 bases). Per germline, CDR1 SGDLS and CDR2 YYNGEE. V was clipped by 6 bases and J by 3 bases, with 11 bases between them. This CDR3 has 13 amino acids.

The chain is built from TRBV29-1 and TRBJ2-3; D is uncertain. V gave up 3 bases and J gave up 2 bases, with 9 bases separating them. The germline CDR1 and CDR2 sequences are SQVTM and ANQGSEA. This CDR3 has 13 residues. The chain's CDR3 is CSVEPTTTDTQYF. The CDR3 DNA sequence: TGCAGCGTTGAGCCTACAACCACAGATACGCAGTATTTT.

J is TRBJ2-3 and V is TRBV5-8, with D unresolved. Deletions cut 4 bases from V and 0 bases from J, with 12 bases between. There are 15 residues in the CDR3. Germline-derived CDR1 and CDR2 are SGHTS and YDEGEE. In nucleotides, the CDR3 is TGTGCCAGCAGCGACTCCTTGGCTAGCACAGATACGCAGTATTTT. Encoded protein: CASSDSLASTDTQYF.

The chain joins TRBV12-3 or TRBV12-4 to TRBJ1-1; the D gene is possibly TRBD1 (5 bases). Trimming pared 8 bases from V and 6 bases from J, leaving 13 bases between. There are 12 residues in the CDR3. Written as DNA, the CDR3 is TGTGCCAGCGGCAAGACAGAACCTGAAGCTTTCTTT. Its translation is CASGKTEPEAFF.